This T cell receptor beta chain was found in a study of blood T cell repertoires in COVID-19. CDR1 is SQVTM, CDR2 ANQGSEA, per germline. CDR3 size: 11 residues. Trimming stripped 4 bases from V and 2 bases from J, with 6 bases between. As processed by the authors: The assay estimated nucleated cells by amplifying reference gene primers. Libraries were prepared by immunoSEQ multiplex PCR; TCRdb keeps only in-frame clonotypes and omits some of them. The V and J calls and clone size are taken from that table; D and trimming were inferred from the DNA. In the table there are more than 60,000 clones, roughly 84% of which are singletons.

Sequences were obtained from peripheral blood. The chain links TRBV29-1 to TRBJ2-7; perhaps TRBD2 as D (6 bases). This receptor was taken from a middle-aged man with acute or convalescent COVID-19. The CDR3 reads CSVGGAYEQYF. DNA for the CDR3: TGCAGCGTTGGGGGGGCCTACGAGCAGTACTTC.